This T cell receptor beta chain appears in the sequencing data of a study of identical twins. General study findings and limits: Twin pairs' shared out-of-frame alpha sequences were enriched in low generation probability. While abundant cord blood beta clonotypes carried fewer insertions, memory repertoires showed no such pattern.

Trimming cost V 0 bases and J 8 bases, with 11 bases left between them. The germline gives CDR1 SGHVS, CDR2 FNYEAQ. This CDR3 is 15 amino acids long. TCRdb redid the calling of the 5' RACE reads with MiXCR, one entry per CDR3 protein. The sample lists about 690,000 distinct CDR3 sequences; approximately 22% were seen once. To note about this clonotype: Antigen unknown.

The same specimen was also included in a second study, on T cells expressing NK-cell markers. That work states: The TCR beta repertoires originated in sorted CD3+CD56+NKG2C+, CD3+CD56+NKG2C- and CD3+CD56-NKG2C+ T cells. These clonotypes additionally ranked first within the CD3+CD56-NKG2C+ fraction of a few donors.

Input material: PBMCs. The gene calls are TRBV7-6 and TRBJ1-6; D call uncertain. The receptor comes from a woman younger than 35 in good health. The CDR3 bases are TGTGCCAGCAGCTTAGCAGCCAATGGTGATTCACCCCTCCACTTT. Its protein is CASSLAANGDSPLHF.